This T cell receptor beta chain was profiled in a study of OX40 agonist ivuxolimab in advanced cancers. Study summary: Three individuals attained partial responses, comprising one hepatocellular carcinoma case and two cutaneous melanoma cases.

There are 14 residues in the CDR3. Data came from immunoSEQ multiplex PCR; TCRdb stores just in-frame clones and leaves some out. The sample has more than 75,000 clones, roughly 84% seen once; the top ten hold around 1.1%. People who had autoimmune disease history or systemic immunosuppression were excluded. The sequence was obtained from an adult with an advanced solid tumor such as melanoma, head and neck, liver or kidney cancer. The J gene is TRBJ1-6, the V gene TRBV21-1. TRBV21-1 is a listed pseudogene. Specimen: CD4+ or CD8+ T cells sorted from blood, collected in a trial of the OX40 agonist ivuxolimab. The CDR3 sequence is CAIRGVHYNSPLHF. In nucleotides, the CDR3 is TGTGCCATTCGGGGGGTCCACTATAATTCACCCCTCCACTTT.